This TCR beta chain was captured in a study of blood T cells in healthy people across ages. The use of a sample-barcoded 5' primer and a J-beta primer mix characterized a second PCR of roughly 6 to 11 cycles. Each cDNA was tagged by a template-switch adaptor containing 12 random nucleotides. TCRdb recomputed calls from the 5' RACE reads with MiXCR, one row per CDR3 protein. The sample contains hundreds of thousands of distinct CDR3 sequences, 58% of which appear only once. Concerning this clonotype itself: Germline is not matched at one junction end, which may reflect a read error.

Germline V lookup: CDR1 SGHDT, CDR2 YYEEEE. The CDR3 runs 15 residues. The genes are TRBV5-6 and TRBJ2-1; perhaps D is TRBD1 or TRBD2 (7 bases each). The receptor's source is a man aged 60 to 75 in good health. Specimen: blood. The CDR3 here is CASSLQGGTYNEQFF. CDR3 nucleotides: TGCGCCAGCAGCTTGCAGGGGGGGACCTACAATGAGCAGTTCTTC.